A selection of T cell receptor beta chains follows, all from one sample in a study of blood T cell repertoires in COVID-19. Assay: immunoSEQ multiplex PCR; the TCRdb copy retains only in-frame clones and omits some. The data show fewer than 100,000 clones, with around 92% seen just once and roughly 2% held by the top ten. Sequenced: peripheral blood. Receptor source: a woman in her fifties or sixties in a cohort sampled during active COVID-19. CDR3s include the opening cysteine and the closing phenylalanine or tryptophan. D genes are given only for firm matches. Clone size is stated in some rows and not others, as once, few, many or a class when expanded.

DNA | CDR3 | size | D | J | V
TGTGCTAGTGGTTTGGTACGCAGGACTAGCGGGGAATACAATGAGCAGTTCTTC | CASGLVRRTSGEYNEQFF | once | TRBD2 | TRBJ2-1 | TRBV12-5
TGTGCCAGCAGCACCCGGACAGGGGGAGCCGGGGAGCTGTTTTTT | CASSTRTGGAGELFF | - | TRBD1 | TRBJ2-2 | TRBV9
TGTGCCAGCAGGGACAGGGAAAATCAGCCCCAGCATTTT | CASRDRENQPQHF | - | TRBD1 | TRBJ1-5 | TRBV27
TGCGCCAGCAGTGAACACAACGAGCAGTACTTC | CASSEHNEQYF | - | - | TRBJ2-7 | TRBV10-2
TGTGCTAGTGCCCTGGTGGGACAGGGCGACTACGAGCAGTACTTC | CASALVGQGDYEQYF | - | TRBD1 | TRBJ2-7 | TRBV12-5
TGTGCCAGCAGTTACTCGGTGGCAAGCTCCTACGAGCAGTACTTC | CASSYSVASSYEQYF | - | - | TRBJ2-7 | TRBV6-5
TGCAGCGTTTCCCTGGGACAGGGTGTAGACGAGCAGTACTTC | CSVSLGQGVDEQYF | - | TRBD1 | TRBJ2-7 | TRBV29-1
TGTGCCAGTAGTATAGCCGCACTCCCCTACTACGAGCAGTACTTC | CASSIAALPYYEQYF | - | - | TRBJ2-7 | TRBV19
TGTGCCAGCAGCCTTCGGGGGGGGAATTCACCCCTCCACTTT | CASSLRGGNSPLHF | - | - | TRBJ1-6 | TRBV6-4
TGTGCCAGCTCACTAAGGGGACAGGAGAATGAAAAACTGTTTTTT | CASSLRGQENEKLFF | - | TRBD1 | TRBJ1-4 | TRBV18
TGTGCCAGCACCGCGGCCGGGAGGAGGAGAGGAGGTGAGCAGTTCTTC | CASTAAGRRRGGEQFF | - | TRBD2 | TRBJ2-1 | TRBV5-5
TGTGCCAGCAGCCAAGAGGGGGCTTCCTACGAGCAGTACTTC | CASSQEGASYEQYF | - | - | TRBJ2-7 | TRBV4-2
TGTGCCAGCAGCTTATCCTTCGGGGATTCACCCCTCCACTTT | CASSLSFGDSPLHF | - | - | TRBJ1-6 | TRBV13
TGTGCCAGCAGCCGACAGGGGGCGACAGAGACCCAGTACTTC | CASSRQGATETQYF | once | TRBD1 | TRBJ2-5 | TRBV5-6
TGTGCCAGCAGTTTACGGACAGTTATGGGTTATAATTCACCCCTCCACTTT | CASSLRTVMGYNSPLHF | - | - | TRBJ1-6 | TRBV28
TGTGCCAGCAGTCCCCCAGACACGAACACTGAAGCTTTCTTT | CASSPPDTNTEAFF | - | - | TRBJ1-1 | TRBV28
TGTGCCAGCTCACCGCCCTCGGCGGAACCTAACACTGAAGCTTTCTTT | CASSPPSAEPNTEAFF | once | - | TRBJ1-1 | TRBV18
TGTGCCAGCAGTCCCGGGGATAGCGGCACCCTCTACGAGCAGTACTTC | CASSPGDSGTLYEQYF | once | - | TRBJ2-7 | TRBV27
TGTGCCAGCAGTCTCGAGGGACAGGGGGTCAATCAGCCCCAGCATTTT | CASSLEGQGVNQPQHF | - | TRBD1 | TRBJ1-5 | TRBV28
TGTGCCAGCAGCCTAAGGCGGGGGGGAGGTTCTAATGAAAAACTGTTTTTT | CASSLRRGGGSNEKLFF | - | - | TRBJ1-4 | TRBV7-8
TGCGCCAGCAGCAAGGGACAGGAGCAAGAGACCCAGTACTTC | CASSKGQEQETQYF | - | TRBD1 | TRBJ2-5 | TRBV5-1
TGTGCCAGCAGCTCAGGGAACTATGGCTACACCTTC | CASSSGNYGYTF | - | - | TRBJ1-2 | TRBV5-6